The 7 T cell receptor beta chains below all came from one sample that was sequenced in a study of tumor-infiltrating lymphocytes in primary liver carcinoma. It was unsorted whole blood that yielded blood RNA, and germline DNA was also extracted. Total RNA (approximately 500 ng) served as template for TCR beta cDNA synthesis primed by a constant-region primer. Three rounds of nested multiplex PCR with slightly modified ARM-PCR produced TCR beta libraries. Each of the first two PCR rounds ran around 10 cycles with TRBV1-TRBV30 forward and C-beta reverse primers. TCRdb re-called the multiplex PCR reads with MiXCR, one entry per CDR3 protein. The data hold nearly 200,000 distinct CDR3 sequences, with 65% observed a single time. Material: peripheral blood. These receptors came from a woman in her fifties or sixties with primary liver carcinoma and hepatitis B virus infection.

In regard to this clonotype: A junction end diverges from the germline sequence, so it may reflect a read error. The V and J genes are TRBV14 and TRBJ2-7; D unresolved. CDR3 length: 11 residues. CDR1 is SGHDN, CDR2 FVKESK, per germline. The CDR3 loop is CARSHSYEQYF. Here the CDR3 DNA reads TGTGCCAGGAGCCACTCCTACGAGCAGTACTTC.

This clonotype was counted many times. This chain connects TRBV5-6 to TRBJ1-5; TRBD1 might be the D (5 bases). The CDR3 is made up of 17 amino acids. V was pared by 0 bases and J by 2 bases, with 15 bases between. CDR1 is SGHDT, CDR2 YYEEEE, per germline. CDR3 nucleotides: TGTGCCAGCAGCTTGGCCGGGGCAGCCACGGGCAATCAGCCCCAGCATTTT. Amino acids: CASSLAGAATGNQPQHF.

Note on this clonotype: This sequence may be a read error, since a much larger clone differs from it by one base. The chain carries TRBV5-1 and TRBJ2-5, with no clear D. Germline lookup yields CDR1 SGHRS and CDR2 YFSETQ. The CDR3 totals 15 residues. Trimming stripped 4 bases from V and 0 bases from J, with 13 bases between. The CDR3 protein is CASSMSPNNQETQYF. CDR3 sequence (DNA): TGCGCCAGCAGCATGTCTCCAAACAACCAAGAGACCCAGTACTTC. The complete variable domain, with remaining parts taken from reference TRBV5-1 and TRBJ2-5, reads KAGVTQTPRYLIKTRGQQVTLSCSPISGHRSVSWYQQTPGQGLQFLFEYFSETQRNKGNFPGRFSGRQFSNSRSEMNVSTLELGDSALYLCASSMSPNNQETQYFGPGTRLLVL.

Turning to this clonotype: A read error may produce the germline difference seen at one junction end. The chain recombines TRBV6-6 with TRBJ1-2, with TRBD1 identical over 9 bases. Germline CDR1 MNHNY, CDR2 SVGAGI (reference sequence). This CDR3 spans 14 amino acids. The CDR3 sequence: CASSYVTGGNGYTF. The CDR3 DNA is TGTGCCAGTAGTTACGTGACAGGGGGTAATGGCTACACCTTC.

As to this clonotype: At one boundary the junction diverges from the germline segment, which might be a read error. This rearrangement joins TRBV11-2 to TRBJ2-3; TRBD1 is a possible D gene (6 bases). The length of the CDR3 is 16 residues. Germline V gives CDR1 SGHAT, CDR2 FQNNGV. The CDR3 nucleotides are TGTGCCAACAGCTTAGGCCGATTACAGGGATCAGATACGCAGTATTTT. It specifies CANSLGRLQGSDTQYF.

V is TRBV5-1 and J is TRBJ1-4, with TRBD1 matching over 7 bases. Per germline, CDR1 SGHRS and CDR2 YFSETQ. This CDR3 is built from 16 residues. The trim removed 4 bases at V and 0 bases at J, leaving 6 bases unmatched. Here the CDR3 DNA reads TGCGCCAGCAGCCGACAGGGATTTGCAACTAATGAAAAACTGTTTTTT. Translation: CASSRQGFATNEKLFF.

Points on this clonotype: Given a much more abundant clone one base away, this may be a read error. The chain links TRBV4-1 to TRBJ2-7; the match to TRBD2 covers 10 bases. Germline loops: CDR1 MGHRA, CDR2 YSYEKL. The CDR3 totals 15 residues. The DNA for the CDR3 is TGCGCCAGCAGCCAAATCGATAGCGGGAGGTACGAGCGGTACTTC. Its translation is CASSQIDSGRYERYF.